Listed here are 21 T cell receptor beta chains from one sample, sequenced in a study of cytomegalovirus exposure and HLA in healthy donors. PCR used 60 Vbeta primers and 13 Jbeta primers. The data were produced by immunoSEQ multiplex PCR, yet TCRdb's version contains in-frame clones alone and is incomplete. Found here are fewer than 300,000 clones, 86% of them singletons; the top ten hold 3.5% to 4%. The sequenced sample consisted of PBMCs. The receptors were sampled from a man aged 40-55 years in good health and CMV-seropositive.

This chain uses TRBV19 with TRBJ2-5; unclear D gene. CDR3 length: 13 residues. Looked up from germline, CDR1 is LNHDA and CDR2 is SQIVND (reference sequence). V lost 5 bases and J 5 bases, leaving 12 bases between the germline ends. CDR3 nucleotide sequence: TGTGCCAGTAGTCCAGAGGCAAGCGAGACCCAGTACTTC. Encoded protein: CASSPEASETQYF.

The gene calls are TRBV13 and TRBJ2-1; TRBD1 matches 8 bases. V dropped 0 bases and J dropped 2; count of bases not matched to a gene: 6. CDR1 is PRHDT and CDR2 is FYEKMQ in the germline V gene (reference sequence). The CDR3 sequence is 17 residues long. This chain's CDR3 is CASSLGQGASAYNEQFF. CDR3 coding DNA: TGTGCCAGCAGCTTAGGTCAGGGGGCTTCAGCCTACAATGAGCAGTTCTTC.

V and J are TRBV5-8 and TRBJ1-5; the D gene is possibly TRBD1 (5 bases). Germline lookup yields CDR1 SGHTS and CDR2 YDEGEE. The CDR3 consists of 13 residues. V lost 5 bases and J lost 5, with 11 bases in between. CDR3 sequence reads: CASSMGGHQPQHF. The CDR3 region has the DNA TGTGCCAGCAGTATGGGGGGTCATCAGCCCCAGCATTTT.

This clone occurred once. The V call is TRBV2, the J call TRBJ2-7, with 8 bases aligning to TRBD1. The CDR3 contains 13 residues. CDR1 SNHLY and CDR2 FYNNEI come from the germline V gene. V lost 4 bases and J lost 5; bases outside the gene matches: 4. In nucleotides, the CDR3 is TGTGCCAGCAGTGGGGGACAGGTGAACGAGCAGTACTTC. As protein: CASSGGQVNEQYF.

The chain uses TRBV2 and TRBJ1-3; a weak D match, TRBD1 (6 bases). CDR1 SNHLY and CDR2 FYNNEI come from the germline V gene. The CDR3 spans 14 residues. V lost 8 bases and J lost 0, with 11 bases in between. The chain's CDR3 is CASHRELSGNTIYF. CDR3 in DNA: TGTGCCAGCCACAGGGAACTCTCTGGAAACACCATATATTTT. Variable domain in full (rest from reference TRBV2 and TRBJ1-3): EPEVTQTPSHQVTQMGQEVILRCVPISNHLYFYWYRQILGQKVEFLVSFYNNEISEKSEIFDDQFSVERPDGSNFTLKIRSTKLEDSAMYFCASHRELSGNTIYFGEGSWLTVV.

This chain links TRBV4-3 with TRBJ2-7; 10 bases match TRBD2. Per the germline V gene, CDR1 is LGHNA and CDR2 is YSLEER. J was trimmed by 3 bases and V by 2 bases; bases with no gene match: 7. CDR3 length: 16 amino acids. CDR3 residues: CASSQRLAGVDYEQYF. CDR3 nucleotides: TGCGCCAGCAGCCAACGTCTAGCGGGAGTGGACTACGAGCAGTACTTC.

This chain links TRBV15 with TRBJ2-5, with TRBD1 matching 10 bases. Germline CDR1 and CDR2: LNHNV and YYDKDF (reference sequence). This CDR3 spans 17 amino acids. V was clipped by 7 bases and J by 1 base; unmatched bases: 12. The CDR3 region is CATMHLGQGPFQETQYF. CDR3 DNA sequence: TGTGCCACCATGCACCTGGGACAGGGGCCCTTCCAAGAGACCCAGTACTTC.

This rearrangement joins TRBV28 to TRBJ2-7; 7 bases agree with TRBD1. Per germline, CDR1 MDHEN and CDR2 SYDVKM. V dropped 5 bases and J dropped 2; count of bases not matched to a gene: 6. The CDR3 is 14 amino acids. The CDR3 here is CASSLGGLTYEQYF. The CDR3 DNA follows: TGTGCCAGCAGTCTAGGGGGCCTCACCTACGAGCAGTACTTC. The whole variable domain, remainder taken from reference TRBV28 and TRBJ2-7, is DVKVTQSSRYLVKRTGEKVFLECVQDMDHENMFWYRQDPGLGLRLIYFSYDVKMKEKGDIPEGYSVSREKKERFSLILESASTNQTSMYLCASSLGGLTYEQYFGPGTRLTVT.

The chain links TRBV19 to TRBJ2-2, with D maybe TRBD2 (5 bases). V shed 6 bases and J shed 7 bases, with 15 bases lying between them. Looked up from germline, CDR1 is LNHDA and CDR2 is SQIVND (reference sequence). The CDR3 has 14 residues. The CDR3 nucleotides read TGTGCCAGTAGCCGGACGGCGGGTGTCGGGGAGCTGTTTTTT. The encoded protein is CASSRTAGVGELFF.

The sample holds a few counts of this clone. The V gene is TRBV19, the J gene TRBJ1-1; TRBD1 is a possible D gene (5 bases). The V gene's germline CDR1 is LNHDA and CDR2 SQIVND (reference sequence). CDR3 length equals 16 residues. Between the trimmed V and J ends, which lost 6 bases and 3 bases, there was a span of 20 bases. The CDR3 here is CASRIGGDYLHTEAFF. Here the CDR3 DNA reads TGTGCCAGTAGGATCGGGGGGGATTATTTGCACACTGAAGCTTTCTTT. Drawing the rest from reference TRBV19 and TRBJ1-1, the complete variable domain is DGGITQSPKYLFRKEGQNVTLSCEQNLNHDAMYWYRQDPGQGLRLIYYSQIVNDFQKGDIAEGYSVSREKKESFPLTVTSAQKNPTAFYLCASRIGGDYLHTEAFFGQGTRLTVV.

The V call is TRBV7-9, the J call TRBJ1-1; D is perhaps TRBD1 (6 bases). The CDR3 covers 15 residues. The V end lost 1 base, the J end lost 7 bases, and 16 bases lay between the germline ends. Germline assignment: CDR1 SEHNR and CDR2 FQNEAQ (reference sequence). The CDR3: CASSLGTTGSHEAFF. The CDR3, as DNA: TGTGCCAGCAGCTTAGGAACGACAGGAAGTCATGAAGCTTTCTTT.

The J gene is TRBJ2-7, the V gene TRBV4-1; tentatively, D is TRBD1 (6 bases). Germline V gene data show CDR1 as MGHRA and CDR2 as YSYEKL. V lost 3 bases and J 1 base, leaving 10 bases between the germline ends. CDR3 size: 14 residues. The chain's CDR3 is CASSQRDTSYEQYF. The CDR3 DNA sequence: TGCGCCAGCAGCCAGAGGGACACGTCCTACGAGCAGTACTTC.

V is TRBV6-6 and J is TRBJ1-1; no clear D. V was clipped by 7 bases and J by 0 bases, with 15 bases between them. CDR3 length: 15 amino acids. Germline CDR1 MNHNY, CDR2 SVGAGI (reference sequence). CDR3: CASTSRGNLNTEAFF. CDR3 sequence (DNA): TGTGCCAGCACCTCACGCGGGAATCTGAACACTGAAGCTTTCTTT.

V and J are TRBV18 and TRBJ2-2; 7 bases line up with TRBD2. CDR1 and CDR2 from the germline V gene are KGHSH and LQKENI. With 3 bases clipped from V and 4 bases from J, the junction kept 2 bases outside the gene matches. The CDR3 has 14 residues. The DNA for the CDR3 is TGTGCCAGCTCACCCCAGCGGGGCACCGGGGAGCTGTTTTTT. Amino acids: CASSPQRGTGELFF.

The chain recombines TRBV28 with TRBJ2-7; 9 bases are shared with TRBD1. Trimming removed 4 bases from V and 6 bases from J; junction bases left unmatched: 10. The germline V gene encodes CDR1 MDHEN and CDR2 SYDVKM. The CDR3 is 15 residues long. CDR3 sequence (DNA): TGTGCCAGCAGTTGGGACAGGGCCTATTCGGGCGAGCAGTACTTC. Encoded protein: CASSWDRAYSGEQYF.

The chain links TRBV29-1 to TRBJ2-1; TRBD2 aligns across 7 bases. The germline gives CDR1 SQVTM, CDR2 ANQGSEA. CDR3 length equals 15 residues. With V trimmed by 8 bases and J by 0 bases, 10 bases remained unmatched. CDR3 nucleotides: TGCAGCTCCGAACCCCTAGCGGCCTCCTACAATGAGCAGTTCTTC. As protein: CSSEPLAASYNEQFF.

The chain employs TRBV5-1 and TRBJ2-3; 11 nucleotides align to TRBD2. The length of the CDR3 is 16 residues. The germline V gene encodes CDR1 SGHRS and CDR2 YFSETQ. V was pared by 3 bases and J by 0 bases, with 3 bases of the junction left unmatched. The CDR3 sequence: CASSSWTSGSTDTQYF. For the CDR3, the DNA is TGCGCCAGCAGCTCCTGGACTAGCGGGAGCACAGATACGCAGTATTTT. Complete variable domain (other parts from reference TRBV5-1 and TRBJ2-3): KAGVTQTPRYLIKTRGQQVTLSCSPISGHRSVSWYQQTPGQGLQFLFEYFSETQRNKGNFPGRFSGRQFSNSRSEMNVSTLELGDSALYLCASSSWTSGSTDTQYFGPGTRLTVL.

The chain joins TRBV15 to TRBJ2-2, with D possibly TRBD1 on 6 matching bases. The CDR3 consists of 14 residues. Germline V CDR1 and CDR2: LNHNV, YYDKDF (reference sequence). V was clipped by 3 bases and J by 5 bases, with 10 bases between them. The CDR3 coding sequence is TGTGCCACCAGCAGCAAACAGGGAACCGGGGAGCTGTTTTTT. Translated, it gives CATSSKQGTGELFF.

The V and J genes are TRBV7-2 and TRBJ2-5; 7 bases line up with TRBD1. With V trimmed by 3 bases and J by 2 bases, 3 bases remained unmatched. CDR3 length: 14 amino acids. Germline-derived CDR1 and CDR2 are SGHTA and FQGNSA. CDR3 loop: CASSLDRTQETQYF. The CDR3 DNA is TGTGCCAGCAGCTTGGACAGGACACAAGAGACCCAGTACTTC. Combining the CDR3 with reference TRBV7-2 and TRBJ2-5 gives the whole variable domain GAGVSQSPSNKVTEKGKDVELRCDPISGHTALYWYRQSLGQGLEFLIYFQGNSAPDKSGLPSDRFSAERTGGSVSTLTIQRTQQEDSAVYLCASSLDRTQETQYFGPGTRLLVL.

V gene TRBV19 combines with J gene TRBJ2-5; no firm D call. The germline CDR1 and CDR2 sequences are LNHDA and SQIVND (reference sequence). The CDR3 has 13 residues. Trimming removed 3 bases at V and 3 bases at J, with 8 bases between. The CDR3 region has the DNA TGTGCCAGTAGTATCACCAGTAAAGAGACCCAGTACTTC. Its translation: CASSITSKETQYF.

V usage is TRBV25-1 and J usage is TRBJ1-3; 12 positions agree with TRBD1. This CDR3 has 16 residues. V was pared by 6 bases and J by 2 bases, with 5 bases of the junction left unmatched. The germline gives CDR1 MGHDK, CDR2 SYGVNS. The CDR3 DNA reads TGTGCCAGCAGCGGGGACAGGGGGCGAACTGGAAACACCATATATTTT. Translated: CASSGDRGRTGNTIYF.